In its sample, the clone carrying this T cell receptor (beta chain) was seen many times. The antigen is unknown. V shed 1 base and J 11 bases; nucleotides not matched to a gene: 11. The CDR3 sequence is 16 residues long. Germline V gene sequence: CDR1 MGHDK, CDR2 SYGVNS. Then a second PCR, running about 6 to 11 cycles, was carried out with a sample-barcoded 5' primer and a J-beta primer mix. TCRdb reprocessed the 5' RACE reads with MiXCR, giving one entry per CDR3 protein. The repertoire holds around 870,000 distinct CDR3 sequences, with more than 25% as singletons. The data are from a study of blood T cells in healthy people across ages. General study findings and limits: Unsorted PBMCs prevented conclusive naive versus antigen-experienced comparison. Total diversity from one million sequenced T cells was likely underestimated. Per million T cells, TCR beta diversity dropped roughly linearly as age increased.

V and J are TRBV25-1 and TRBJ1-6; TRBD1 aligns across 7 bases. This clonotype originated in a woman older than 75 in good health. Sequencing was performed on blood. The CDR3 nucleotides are TGTGCCAGCAGTGAATCAAACAGGGGAGGCCTAACACCCCTCCACTTT. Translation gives CASSESNRGGLTPLHF.